Listed below are T cell receptor beta chains from one sample, sequenced in a study of blood T cell repertoires in COVID-19. Sequencing used immunoSEQ multiplex PCR; TCRdb keeps in-frame clones, though not all of them. Here the sample spans over 250,000 clones, around 87% being singletons. Sequenced sample: peripheral blood. These receptors were taken from a woman aged 45 to 65 with acute or convalescent COVID-19. Each CDR3 is given with its conserved first and last residue. Each record gives: clone size, V gene, D gene, J gene, CDR3 protein, CDR3 DNA. A D gene is named only where the DNA matches it firmly. Clone size is shown for a subset of rows, as once, few, many or a class of expanded clone.

clone_size: NA
v_call: TRBV7-9
d_call: NA
j_call: TRBJ2-7
cdr3_aa: CASNQGGEQYF
cdr3_nt: TGTGCCAGCAACCAGGGTGGCGAGCAGTACTTC

clone_size: once
v_call: TRBV5-1
d_call: NA
j_call: TRBJ1-2
cdr3_aa: CASSFGQFYGYTF
cdr3_nt: TGCGCCAGCAGCTTTGGACAGTTCTATGGCTACACCTTC

clone_size: NA
v_call: TRBV19
d_call: TRBD1
j_call: TRBJ1-5
cdr3_aa: CASSGDRGFNSNQPQHF
cdr3_nt: TGTGCCAGTAGTGGGGACAGGGGTTTTAATAGCAATCAGCCCCAGCATTTT

clone_size: NA
v_call: TRBV9
d_call: NA
j_call: TRBJ2-1
cdr3_aa: CASSVSTSSTEQFF
cdr3_nt: TGTGCCAGCAGCGTCAGTACCTCGTCCACTGAGCAGTTCTTC

clone_size: few
v_call: TRBV28
d_call: TRBD1
j_call: TRBJ2-3
cdr3_aa: CASSPRDRGSTDTQYF
cdr3_nt: TGTGCCAGCAGCCCCAGGGACAGGGGTAGCACAGATACGCAGTATTTT

clone_size: NA
v_call: TRBV12-5
d_call: TRBD2
j_call: TRBJ2-1
cdr3_aa: CASGLWAGGLMKNEQFF
cdr3_nt: TGTGCTAGTGGTTTATGGGCGGGAGGGCTGATGAAGAATGAGCAGTTCTTC

clone_size: NA
v_call: TRBV3-1/TRBV3-2
d_call: NA
j_call: TRBJ1-3
cdr3_aa: CASSQEGRGRNTIYF
cdr3_nt: TGTGCCAGCAGCCAAGAAGGTAGGGGCAGGAACACCATATATTTT

clone_size: NA
v_call: TRBV6-5
d_call: TRBD1
j_call: TRBJ1-1
cdr3_aa: CASSTPGQGNTEAFF
cdr3_nt: TGTGCCAGCAGTACCCCGGGACAGGGAAACACTGAAGCTTTCTTT

clone_size: NA
v_call: TRBV9
d_call: TRBD1
j_call: TRBJ1-5
cdr3_aa: CASSVEGASNQPQHF
cdr3_nt: TGTGCCAGCAGCGTAGAGGGGGCAAGCAATCAGCCCCAGCATTTT

clone_size: NA
v_call: TRBV15
d_call: TRBD2
j_call: TRBJ2-1
cdr3_aa: CATSEGLAAYNEQFF
cdr3_nt: TGTGCCACCAGCGAAGGACTAGCGGCCTACAATGAGCAGTTCTTC

clone_size: NA
v_call: TRBV9
d_call: TRBD1
j_call: TRBJ1-1
cdr3_aa: CASSVSRDSHTEAFF
cdr3_nt: TGTGCCAGCAGCGTAAGCCGGGACAGCCACACTGAAGCTTTCTTT

clone_size: NA
v_call: TRBV5-1
d_call: NA
j_call: TRBJ2-3
cdr3_aa: CASSFRVVGTDTQYF
cdr3_nt: TGCGCCAGCAGCTTCAGGGTTGTGGGCACAGATACGCAGTATTTT

clone_size: NA
v_call: TRBV28
d_call: TRBD1
j_call: TRBJ1-4
cdr3_aa: CASSSGQGGFF
cdr3_nt: TGTGCCAGCAGCTCGGGACAGGGCGGTTTTTTT

clone_size: NA
v_call: TRBV28
d_call: NA
j_call: TRBJ2-7
cdr3_aa: CASSQGIGQYF
cdr3_nt: TGTGCCAGCAGTCAGGGAATTGGGCAGTACTTC

clone_size: NA
v_call: TRBV30
d_call: NA
j_call: TRBJ1-3
cdr3_aa: CAWSPGFSGNTIYF
cdr3_nt: TGTGCCTGGAGTCCGGGGTTCTCTGGAAACACCATATATTTT

clone_size: NA
v_call: TRBV6-5
d_call: NA
j_call: TRBJ2-1
cdr3_aa: CASSYSTGEVVNEQFF
cdr3_nt: TGTGCCAGCAGTTACTCGACGGGAGAGGTCGTAAATGAGCAGTTCTTC

clone_size: NA
v_call: TRBV28
d_call: NA
j_call: TRBJ2-1
cdr3_aa: CASHVTSIPTFVNEQFF
cdr3_nt: TGTGCCAGCCATGTAACTAGCATTCCCACATTTGTAAATGAGCAGTTCTTC

clone_size: NA
v_call: TRBV7-8
d_call: NA
j_call: TRBJ2-1
cdr3_aa: CASSLEWRDNEQFF
cdr3_nt: TGTGCCAGCAGCTTAGAATGGCGGGACAATGAGCAGTTCTTC

clone_size: once
v_call: TRBV12-3/TRBV12-4
d_call: NA
j_call: TRBJ2-7
cdr3_aa: CASSLAVGYEQYF
cdr3_nt: TGTGCCAGCAGTTTAGCCGTCGGCTACGAGCAGTACTTC

clone_size: NA
v_call: TRBV2
d_call: NA
j_call: TRBJ2-5
cdr3_aa: CASSGYPDKETQYF
cdr3_nt: TGTGCCAGCAGTGGTTATCCAGATAAAGAGACCCAGTACTTC

clone_size: NA
v_call: TRBV7-8
d_call: TRBD2
j_call: TRBJ2-1
cdr3_aa: CASSPRGTRAFF
cdr3_nt: TGTGCCAGCAGCCCCAGAGGGACTAGGGCCTTCTTC

clone_size: NA
v_call: TRBV19
d_call: TRBD2
j_call: TRBJ2-1
cdr3_aa: CASRPTGTSGRALNGRQFF
cdr3_nt: TGTGCCAGTAGGCCAACTGGGACTAGCGGGAGGGCCCTCAACGGACGGCAGTTCTTC

clone_size: NA
v_call: TRBV7-9
d_call: NA
j_call: TRBJ1-4
cdr3_aa: CASSLGGTEKLFF
cdr3_nt: TGTGCCAGCAGCCTCGGGGGGACAGAAAAACTGTTTTTT

clone_size: NA
v_call: TRBV19
d_call: TRBD2
j_call: TRBJ2-7
cdr3_aa: CASRPPGLAGGEQYF
cdr3_nt: TGTGCCAGTAGGCCTCCGGGACTAGCGGGAGGCGAGCAGTACTTC

clone_size: NA
v_call: TRBV7-3
d_call: TRBD2
j_call: TRBJ2-5
cdr3_aa: CASSRSGTTQETQYF
cdr3_nt: TGTGCCAGCAGCCGCTCCGGGACTACCCAAGAGACCCAGTACTTC

clone_size: NA
v_call: TRBV30
d_call: TRBD2
j_call: TRBJ2-3
cdr3_aa: CAWSRLAGVGDTQYF
cdr3_nt: TGTGCCTGGAGCAGACTAGCGGGAGTCGGCGATACGCAGTATTTT

clone_size: NA
v_call: TRBV24-1
d_call: NA
j_call: TRBJ1-2
cdr3_aa: CATSDGWEGYTF
cdr3_nt: TGTGCCACCAGTGATGGGTGGGAGGGCTACACCTTC

clone_size: NA
v_call: TRBV4-2
d_call: NA
j_call: TRBJ1-4
cdr3_aa: CASSQDRGTTNEKLFF
cdr3_nt: TGTGCCAGCAGCCAAGATAGAGGTACAACTAATGAAAAACTGTTTTTT

clone_size: NA
v_call: TRBV2
d_call: TRBD1
j_call: TRBJ1-5
cdr3_aa: CASSEDRINQPQHF
cdr3_nt: TGTGCCAGCAGTGAGGACAGGATCAATCAGCCCCAGCATTTT

clone_size: NA
v_call: TRBV28
d_call: TRBD1
j_call: TRBJ2-5
cdr3_aa: CASSPTGQGETQYF
cdr3_nt: TGTGCCAGCAGCCCCACGGGACAGGGGGAGACCCAGTACTTC

clone_size: NA
v_call: TRBV9
d_call: TRBD1
j_call: TRBJ2-5
cdr3_aa: CASSPRQGQETQYF
cdr3_nt: TGTGCCAGCAGCCCACGACAGGGCCAAGAGACCCAGTACTTC

clone_size: NA
v_call: TRBV23-1
d_call: TRBD2
j_call: TRBJ2-7
cdr3_aa: CASSPTEREHPYEQYF
cdr3_nt: TGCGCCAGCAGTCCCACGGAGCGGGAGCACCCCTACGAGCAGTACTTC

clone_size: few
v_call: TRBV7-2
d_call: NA
j_call: TRBJ1-5
cdr3_aa: CASSSHLQPQHF
cdr3_nt: TGTGCCAGCAGCTCACACCTCCAGCCCCAGCATTTT

clone_size: NA
v_call: TRBV3-1/TRBV3-2
d_call: NA
j_call: TRBJ2-3
cdr3_aa: CASSPLTNSGTDTQYF
cdr3_nt: TGTGCCAGCAGCCCGCTGACTAACAGTGGCACAGATACGCAGTATTTT

clone_size: once
v_call: TRBV5-1
d_call: TRBD2
j_call: TRBJ2-2
cdr3_aa: CASSLVLAGVGELFF
cdr3_nt: TGCGCCAGCAGCTTGGTTCTAGCGGGAGTCGGGGAGCTGTTTTTT

clone_size: few
v_call: TRBV10-3
d_call: NA
j_call: TRBJ1-2
cdr3_aa: CAIRRGPGGYTF
cdr3_nt: TGTGCCATCCGCAGGGGCCCGGGTGGCTACACCTTC

clone_size: NA
v_call: TRBV11-2
d_call: NA
j_call: TRBJ2-5
cdr3_aa: CASSRSQGSETQYF
cdr3_nt: TGTGCCAGCAGCAGGAGTCAGGGGTCAGAGACCCAGTACTTC

clone_size: NA
v_call: TRBV5-4
d_call: TRBD1
j_call: TRBJ2-3
cdr3_aa: CASSEGQGPDTQYF
cdr3_nt: TGTGCCAGCAGCGAGGGACAGGGGCCAGATACGCAGTATTTT

clone_size: NA
v_call: TRBV7-9
d_call: NA
j_call: TRBJ1-1
cdr3_aa: CASSSDFREAFF
cdr3_nt: TGTGCCAGCAGCTCCGACTTCCGTGAAGCTTTCTTT

clone_size: NA
v_call: TRBV2
d_call: NA
j_call: TRBJ1-2
cdr3_aa: CASSTGYYGYTF
cdr3_nt: TGTGCCAGCAGTACAGGGTACTATGGCTACACCTTC

clone_size: NA
v_call: TRBV7-3
d_call: TRBD1
j_call: TRBJ2-3
cdr3_aa: CASSLKDRGTDTQYF
cdr3_nt: TGTGCCAGCAGCTTGAAGGACAGGGGAACAGATACGCAGTATTTT

clone_size: once
v_call: TRBV5-1
d_call: TRBD2
j_call: TRBJ2-7
cdr3_aa: CASSPGRSGRAGDEQYF
cdr3_nt: TGCGCCAGCAGCCCGGGGAGGAGCGGGAGGGCGGGCGACGAGCAGTACTTC

clone_size: NA
v_call: TRBV5-4
d_call: TRBD1
j_call: TRBJ1-1
cdr3_aa: CASSPGGTVLMNTEAFF
cdr3_nt: TGTGCCAGCAGCCCTGGAGGGACAGTCCTGATGAACACTGAAGCTTTCTTT

clone_size: once
v_call: TRBV9
d_call: NA
j_call: TRBJ2-3
cdr3_aa: CASSVATAGPSDTQYF
cdr3_nt: TGTGCCAGCAGCGTAGCTACGGCGGGACCCTCAGATACGCAGTATTTT

clone_size: NA
v_call: TRBV7-2
d_call: NA
j_call: TRBJ1-3
cdr3_aa: CASSLGYSGGNTIYF
cdr3_nt: TGTGCCAGCAGCTTAGGGTACAGTGGAGGAAACACCATATATTTT

clone_size: NA
v_call: TRBV10-3
d_call: TRBD1
j_call: TRBJ1-3
cdr3_aa: CAISGDRGSTSSGNTIYF
cdr3_nt: TGTGCCATCAGTGGAGACAGGGGCTCCACAAGCTCTGGAAACACCATATATTTT

clone_size: NA
v_call: TRBV7-3
d_call: TRBD2
j_call: TRBJ2-1
cdr3_aa: CASSPGTSGNEQFF
cdr3_nt: TGTGCCAGCAGCCCAGGGACTAGCGGAAATGAGCAGTTCTTC

clone_size: NA
v_call: TRBV20-1
d_call: TRBD1
j_call: TRBJ1-2
cdr3_aa: CSAEGAYGYTF
cdr3_nt: TGCAGTGCTGAGGGGGCGTATGGCTACACCTTC

clone_size: NA
v_call: TRBV30
d_call: NA
j_call: TRBJ2-3
cdr3_aa: CAWKAPRVGWGDTQYF
cdr3_nt: TGTGCCTGGAAGGCACCGCGGGTCGGGTGGGGAGATACGCAGTATTTT

clone_size: NA
v_call: TRBV30
d_call: NA
j_call: TRBJ1-2
cdr3_aa: CAWSSDFSGGYTF
cdr3_nt: TGTGCCTGGAGTTCAGATTTTTCGGGTGGCTACACCTTC

clone_size: NA
v_call: TRBV27
d_call: NA
j_call: TRBJ1-5
cdr3_aa: CASSSNSGTKRDQPQHF
cdr3_nt: TGTGCCAGCAGTTCAAATTCAGGGACTAAACGGGATCAGCCCCAGCATTTT

clone_size: once
v_call: TRBV5-5
d_call: TRBD1
j_call: TRBJ1-2
cdr3_aa: CASSLGGDRGVGYTF
cdr3_nt: TGTGCCAGCAGCCTGGGAGGGGACAGGGGCGTCGGCTACACCTTC

clone_size: NA
v_call: TRBV24-1
d_call: NA
j_call: TRBJ1-1
cdr3_aa: CATSDPRGAGTEAFF
cdr3_nt: TGTGCCACCAGTGACCCCCGGGGTGCCGGCACTGAAGCTTTCTTT

clone_size: NA
v_call: TRBV27
d_call: NA
j_call: TRBJ1-5
cdr3_aa: CASSFQGVGQPQHF
cdr3_nt: TGTGCCAGCAGTTTTCAAGGGGTAGGACAGCCCCAGCATTTT

clone_size: NA
v_call: TRBV24-1
d_call: NA
j_call: TRBJ1-5
cdr3_aa: CAPLIPQGSGNQPQHF
cdr3_nt: TGTGCCCCTCTTATTCCGCAGGGGTCGGGCAATCAGCCCCAGCATTTT

clone_size: once
v_call: TRBV15
d_call: NA
j_call: TRBJ1-6
cdr3_aa: CATSRDRGRNSPLHF
cdr3_nt: TGTGCCACCAGCAGAGACAGGGGTCGGAATTCACCCCTCCACTTT